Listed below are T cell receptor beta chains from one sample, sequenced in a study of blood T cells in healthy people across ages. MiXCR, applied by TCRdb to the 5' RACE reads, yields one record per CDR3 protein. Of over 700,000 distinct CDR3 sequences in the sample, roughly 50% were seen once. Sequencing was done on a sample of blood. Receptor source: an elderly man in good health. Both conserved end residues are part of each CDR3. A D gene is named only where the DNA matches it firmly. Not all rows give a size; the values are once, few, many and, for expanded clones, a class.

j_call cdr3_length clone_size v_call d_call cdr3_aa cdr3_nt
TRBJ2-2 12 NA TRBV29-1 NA CSVRDGTGELFF TGCAGCGTTAGGGACGGCACCGGGGAGCTGTTTTTT
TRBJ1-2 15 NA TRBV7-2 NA CASSSGPQALGGCTF TGTGCCAGCAGCTCAGGCCCACAGGCACTGGGTGGCTGCACCTTC
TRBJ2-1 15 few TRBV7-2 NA CASSPRSREYNEQFF TGTGCCAGCAGCCCCCGGTCGCGCGAATACAATGAGCAGTTCTTC
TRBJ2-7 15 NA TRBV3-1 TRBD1 CASSQDRTGNYEQYF TGTGCCAGCAGCCAAGACCGGACAGGGAACTACGAGCAGTACTTC
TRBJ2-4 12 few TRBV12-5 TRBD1 CASGFRDREQYF TGTGCTAGTGGTTTCCGGGACAGGGAGCAGTACTTC
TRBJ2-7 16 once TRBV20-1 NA CSAKASVTPLGNEQYF TGCAGTGCTAAGGCTAGCGTGACCCCGCTGGGGAATGAGCAGTACTTC
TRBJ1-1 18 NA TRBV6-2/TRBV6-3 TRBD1 CASTNFRTGGSMNTEAFF TGTGCCAGCACCAATTTCAGAACAGGGGGATCAATGAACACTGAAGCTTTCTTT
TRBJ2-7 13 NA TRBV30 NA CACFVDSSYEQYF TGTGCCTGCTTCGTCGACAGCTCCTACGAGCAGTACTTC
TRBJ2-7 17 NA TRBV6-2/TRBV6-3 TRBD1 CASSYPRQQGQSYEQYF TGTGCCAGCAGTTACCCCCGGCAACAGGGGCAAAGCTACGAGCAGTACTTC
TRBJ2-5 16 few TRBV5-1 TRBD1 CASSLGAGGSRETQYF TGCGCCAGCAGCTTGGGGGCAGGGGGCTCGCGGGAGACCCAGTACTTC
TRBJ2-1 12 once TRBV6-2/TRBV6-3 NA CASRGEKYEQFF TGTGCCAGCAGGGGGGAGAAGTATGAGCAGTTCTTC
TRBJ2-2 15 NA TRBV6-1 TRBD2 CASRTSGWNTGELFF TGTGCCAGCAGAACTAGCGGGTGGAACACCGGGGAGCTGTTTTTT
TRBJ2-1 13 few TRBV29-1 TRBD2 CSVDAGTSNEQFF TGCAGCGTCGATGCCGGGACTAGCAATGAGCAGTTCTTC
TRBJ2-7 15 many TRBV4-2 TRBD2 CASSHRLAGTYEQYF TGTGCCAGCAGCCATAGACTAGCGGGCACCTACGAGCAGTACTTC
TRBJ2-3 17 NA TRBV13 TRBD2 CASSLVGLAGDIDTQYF TGTGCCAGCAGCTTAGTGGGACTAGCGGGAGATATCGATACGCAGTATTTT
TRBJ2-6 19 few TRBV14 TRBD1 CASSQNRGISSKGANVLTF TGTGCCAGCAGCCAGAACAGGGGCATTTCTTCTAAGGGGGCCAACGTCCTGACTTTC
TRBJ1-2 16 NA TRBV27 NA CASSLASEIVRGGYTF TGTGCCAGCAGTTTAGCGTCAGAGATTGTCCGGGGGGGCTACACCTTC
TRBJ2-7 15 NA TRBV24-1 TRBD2 CATSGCGGRVSEQYF TGTGCCACCAGTGGTTGCGGGGGGCGAGTCAGCGAGCAGTACTTC
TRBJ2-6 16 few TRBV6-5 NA CASSYSRRSGANVLTF TGTGCCAGCAGTTACTCGAGAAGGTCTGGGGCCAACGTCCTGACTTTC
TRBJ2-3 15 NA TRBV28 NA CASTDPRALTDTQYF TGTGCCAGCACCGACCCCCGAGCGCTCACAGATACGCAGTATTTT
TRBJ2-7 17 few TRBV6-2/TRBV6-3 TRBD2 CASRPRTSGRLSYEQYF TGTGCCAGCAGACCTCGGACTAGCGGGAGACTCTCCTACGAGCAGTACTTC
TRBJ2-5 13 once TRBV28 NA CASSLSVRETQYF TGTGCCAGCAGTTTATCCGTCCGCGAGACCCAGTACTTC
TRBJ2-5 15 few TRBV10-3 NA CAIRKGDRTQETQYF TGTGCCATCAGGAAGGGTGACAGGACTCAAGAGACCCAGTACTTC
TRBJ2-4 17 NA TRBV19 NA CASSIDRDSVGKNIQYF TGTGCCAGTAGTATAGATCGCGATAGCGTAGGCAAAAACATTCAGTACTTC
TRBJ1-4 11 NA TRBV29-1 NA CSARDPEKLFF TGCAGCGCTCGGGACCCTGAAAAACTGTTTTTT
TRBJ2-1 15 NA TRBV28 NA CASSEDASSYNEQFF TGTGCCAGCAGTGAGGACGCGAGCTCCTACAATGAGCAGTTCTTC
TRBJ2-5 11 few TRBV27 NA CASASWETQYF TGTGCCAGCGCATCATGGGAGACCCAGTACTTC
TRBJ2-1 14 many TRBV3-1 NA CASSQNAADNEQFF TGTGCCAGCAGCCAAAATGCAGCCGACAATGAGCAGTTCTTC
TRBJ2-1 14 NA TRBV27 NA CASNFPAPGNEQFF TGTGCCAGCAATTTCCCGGCCCCGGGCAATGAGCAGTTCTTC
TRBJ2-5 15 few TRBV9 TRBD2 CASSVASGRRETQYF TGTGCCAGCAGCGTAGCTAGCGGGAGGAGGGAGACCCAGTACTTC
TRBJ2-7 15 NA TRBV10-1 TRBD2 CASSVLTSGRNEQYF TGCGCCAGCAGTGTCTTGACTAGCGGGAGAAATGAGCAGTACTTC
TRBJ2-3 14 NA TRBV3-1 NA CASSAGSSWDTQYF TGTGCCAGCAGCGCCGGGAGTTCGTGGGATACGCAGTATTTT
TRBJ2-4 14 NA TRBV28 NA CASSSRIAKNIQYF TGTGCCAGCAGTTCCCGGATAGCCAAAAACATTCAGTACTTC
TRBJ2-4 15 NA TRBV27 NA CASSLLGQPPNIQYF TGTGCCAGCAGTTTACTCGGACAGCCTCCTAACATTCAGTACTTC
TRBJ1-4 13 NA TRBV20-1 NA CSARQGTNEKLFF TGCAGTGCTAGACAGGGGACTAATGAAAAACTGTTTTTT
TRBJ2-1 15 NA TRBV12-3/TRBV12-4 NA CASSFVRGGYNEQFF TGTGCCAGCAGTTTCGTCCGGGGAGGCTACAATGAGCAGTTCTTC
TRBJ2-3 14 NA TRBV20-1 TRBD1 CSAAGTGYRDTQYF TGCAGTGCTGCCGGGACAGGGTACAGGGATACGCAGTATTTT
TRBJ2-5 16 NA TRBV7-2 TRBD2 CASSLELAGAGETQYF TGTGCCAGCAGCTTAGAACTAGCGGGAGCTGGGGAGACCCAGTACTTC
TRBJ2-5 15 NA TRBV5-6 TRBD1 CASSTNRGPQETQYF TGTGCCAGCAGCACGAACAGGGGACCCCAAGAGACCCAGTACTTC
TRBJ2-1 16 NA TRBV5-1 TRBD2 CASSSGTSVLYNEQFF TGCGCCAGCAGCTCGGGGACTAGCGTATTGTACAATGAGCAGTTCTTC
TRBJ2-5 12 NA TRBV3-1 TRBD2 CASSQASGVQYF TGTGCCAGCAGCCAGGCTAGCGGTGTGCAGTACTTC
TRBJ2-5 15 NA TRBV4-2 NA CASSQDGRKQETQYF TGTGCCAGCAGCCAAGATGGTCGGAAACAAGAGACCCAGTACTTC
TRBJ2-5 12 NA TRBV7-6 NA CASSLSVETQYF TGTGCCAGCAGCTTATCGGTAGAGACCCAGTACTTC
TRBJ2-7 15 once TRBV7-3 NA CASSPPPEGPYEQYF TGTGCCAGCAGCCCCCCGCCGGAGGGACCCTACGAGCAGTACTTC
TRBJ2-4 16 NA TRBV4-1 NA CASSQALTAAGNIQYF TGCGCCAGCAGCCAAGCTTTGACGGCGGCAGGAAACATTCAGTACTTC
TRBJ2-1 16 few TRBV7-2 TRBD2 CASSPPGLALYNEQFF TGTGCCAGCAGCCCGCCGGGACTAGCCCTTTACAATGAGCAGTTCTTC
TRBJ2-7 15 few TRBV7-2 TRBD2 CASSLLLAGYYEQYF TGTGCCAGCAGCTTATTGTTAGCGGGGTACTACGAGCAGTACTTC
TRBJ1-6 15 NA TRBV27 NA CASRSVGSRNSPLHF TGTGCCAGCAGGTCGGTAGGGAGCCGGAATTCACCCCTCCACTTT
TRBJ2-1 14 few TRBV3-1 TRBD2 CASSPSGIYNEQFF TGTGCCAGCAGCCCGAGCGGGATCTACAATGAGCAGTTCTTC
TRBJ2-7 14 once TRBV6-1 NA CATSQGRGLYEQYF TGTGCCACCTCTCAGGGGAGGGGGCTCTACGAGCAGTACTTC
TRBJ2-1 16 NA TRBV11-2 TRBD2 CASSLGTSGGGGEQFF TGTGCCAGCAGCTTGGGAACTAGCGGGGGGGGCGGTGAGCAGTTCTTC
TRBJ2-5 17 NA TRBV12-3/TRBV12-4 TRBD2 CARPGLAGPLRGETQYF TGTGCCAGACCGGGACTAGCGGGCCCCCTGCGGGGAGAGACCCAGTACTTC
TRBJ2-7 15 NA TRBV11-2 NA CASSLVEGASYEQYF TGTGCCAGCAGCTTAGTAGAAGGGGCCTCCTACGAGCAGTACTTC